This T cell receptor beta chain was obtained from a study of CD8+CD57+ T cells in acquired aplastic anemia. Overall study: Each DNA sample taken from sorted CD4+ and CD8+ cells came to 2.5 to 4 ug on average. An average of roughly 11 million reads for CD4+ cells was obtained from healthy donors.

At least ten counts were recorded for this clonotype. The target antigen is unknown. Researchers used genomic DNA as the template to profile TCR beta VDJ and CDR3. TCRdb re-analysed the reads in MiXCR, keeping a single row per CDR3 protein. The profile shows 150,000 to 200,000 distinct CDR3 sequences, approximately 40% of them singletons. General study results and limits: Patients and controls shared 25 to 35 CD8+ CDR3 sequences, highly expressed in patients.

This CDR3 has 15 residues. The germline CDR1 and CDR2 sequences are SGHAT and FQNNGV. V gave up 0 bases and J gave up 3 bases, with 9 bases separating them. The sequencing input was sorted CD4+, CD8+, or CD8+CD57+ T cells (not recorded which) from PBMCs. The V and J genes are TRBV11-2 and TRBJ2-1; no clear D gene. The clonotype was recovered from a human donor in good health. The CDR3 protein is CASSLESTSYNEQFF. CDR3 in DNA: TGTGCCAGCAGCTTAGAGAGCACCAGCTACAATGAGCAGTTCTTC.